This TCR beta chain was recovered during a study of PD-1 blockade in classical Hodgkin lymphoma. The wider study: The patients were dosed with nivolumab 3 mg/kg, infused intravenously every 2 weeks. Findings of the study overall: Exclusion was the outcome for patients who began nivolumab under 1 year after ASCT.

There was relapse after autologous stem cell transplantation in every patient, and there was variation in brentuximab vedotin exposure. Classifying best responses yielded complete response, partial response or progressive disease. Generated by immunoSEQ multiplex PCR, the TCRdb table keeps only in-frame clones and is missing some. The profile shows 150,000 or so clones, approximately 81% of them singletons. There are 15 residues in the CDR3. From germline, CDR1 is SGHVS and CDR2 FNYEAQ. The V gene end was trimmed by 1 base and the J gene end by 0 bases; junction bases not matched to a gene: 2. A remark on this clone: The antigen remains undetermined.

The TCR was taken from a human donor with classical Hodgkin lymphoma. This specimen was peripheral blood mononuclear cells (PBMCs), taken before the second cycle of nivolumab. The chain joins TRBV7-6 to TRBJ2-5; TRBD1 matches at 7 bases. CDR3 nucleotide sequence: TGTGCCAGCAGCTTAGGGGGACAGAACCAAGAGACCCAGTACTTC. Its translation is CASSLGGQNQETQYF.